The 8 T cell receptor beta chains below come from one sample, sequenced in a study of T cells in Graves' hyperthyroidism and ophthalmopathy. Authors of the study amplified TCR beta CDR3 regions from RNA transcripts. The HTBI primer set was used in a first-round RT-PCR of the TCR CDR3. TCRdb redid the calling of the multiplex PCR reads with MiXCR, one entry per CDR3 protein. The sample holds 690,000 or so distinct CDR3 sequences, roughly a sixth seen once. Source material: blood. These receptors came from a woman between 50 and 59 years old with Graves' hyperthyroidism that later progressed to Graves' ophthalmopathy.

For this clonotype: It may be a read error: a sequence one base away is much more abundant. The chain uses TRBV7-8 and TRBJ2-7, with 9 bases aligning to TRBD1. In germline, CDR1 is SGHVS, CDR2 FQNEAQ. The CDR3 extends over 14 amino acids. CDR3 nucleotides: TGTGCCAGCAGCTATCCGGGACAGGGTTCCGAGCAGCACTTC. It specifies CASSYPGQGSEQHF.

This chain connects TRBV14 to TRBJ1-6, with D tentatively TRBD1 (5 bases). V was pared by 3 bases and J by 9 bases, with 15 bases between. CDR3 size: 15 residues. Germline CDR1 and CDR2: SGHDN and FVKESK. CDR3 DNA: TGTGCCAGCAGCCACTTAGGGCAGGGAGCTTCACCCCTCCACTTT. As protein: CASSHLGQGASPLHF.

The J gene is TRBJ2-1, the V gene TRBV3-1; 11 nucleotides align to TRBD1. This CDR3 region has 16 residues. Unmatched junction bases numbered 7, after V lost 3 bases and J lost 6 bases. The V gene's germline CDR1 is LGHDT and CDR2 YNNKEL (reference sequence). DNA of the CDR3: TGTGCCAGCAGCCATTGGGACAGGGGGAGCGGCAATGAGCAGTTCTTC. Protein sequence: CASSHWDRGSGNEQFF.

The chain recombines TRBV14 with TRBJ2-3, with TRBD1 matching 9 bases. Germline V lookup: CDR1 SGHDN, CDR2 FVKESK. J lost 6 bases, V lost 3 bases, and 7 bases had no gene match. This CDR3 is built from 15 residues. DNA of the CDR3: TGTGCCAGCAGCCACGGACAGGGGTTAGTGGATACGCAGTATTTT. This translates into CASSHGQGLVDTQYF.

Notes on this clonotype: A much larger clonotype is one base distant, so this may be a read error. The rearrangement uses TRBV18 and TRBJ2-5; the match to TRBD1 covers 7 bases. The CDR3 covers 12 residues. Germline V gene data show CDR1 as KGHSH and CDR2 as LQKENI. The CDR3 protein is CGSSKTGETQYF. DNA of the CDR3: TGTGGCAGCTCAAAGACAGGGGAGACCCAGTACTTC.

V is TRBV24-1 and J is TRBJ2-2, with 9 bases lining up with TRBD2. This CDR3 is 15 amino acids long. Germline V gene sequence: CDR1 KGHDR, CDR2 SFDVKD. V was pared by 7 bases and J by 1 base, with 3 bases of the junction left unmatched. CDR3 amino acids: CATRAGGLNTGELFF. The CDR3 DNA reads as TGTGCCACCAGAGCGGGGGGATTGAACACCGGGGAGCTGTTTTTT.

This chain joins TRBV2 and TRBJ1-1; 7 bases match TRBD1. CDR1 and CDR2 (germline): SNHLY, FYNNEI. This CDR3 is built from 12 residues. Trimming removed 9 bases from V and 4 bases from J; junction bases left unmatched: 5. For the CDR3, the DNA is TGTGCCAGAACTCAGGGGGGCACTGAAGCTTTCTTT. Translated, it gives CARTQGGTEAFF.

Regarding this clonotype: A much bigger clone sits one base away, suggesting this may be a read error. The chain links TRBV7-2 to TRBJ1-5; a weak D match, TRBD1 (6 bases). The V gene's germline CDR1 is SGHTA and CDR2 FQGNSA. The CDR3 consists of 14 residues. With 5 bases removed from V and 7 bases from J, the gap between germline ends came to 15 bases. CDR3 coding DNA: TGTGCCAGCAGCAGGACAGCGGCGGACCAGCCCCAGCATTTT. Amino acids: CASSRTAADQPQHF.